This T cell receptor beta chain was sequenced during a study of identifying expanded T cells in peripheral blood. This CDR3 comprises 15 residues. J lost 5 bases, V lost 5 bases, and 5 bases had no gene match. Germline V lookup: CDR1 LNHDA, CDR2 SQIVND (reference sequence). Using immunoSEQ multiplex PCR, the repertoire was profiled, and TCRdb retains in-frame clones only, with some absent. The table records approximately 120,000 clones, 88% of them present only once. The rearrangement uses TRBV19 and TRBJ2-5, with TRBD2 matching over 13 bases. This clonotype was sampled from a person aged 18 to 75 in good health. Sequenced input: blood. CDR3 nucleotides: TGTGCCAGTAGTCTCGGGACTAGCGGGGTGGAGACCCAGTACTTC. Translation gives CASSLGTSGVETQYF. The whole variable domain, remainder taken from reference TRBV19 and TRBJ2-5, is DGGITQSPKYLFRKEGQNVTLSCEQNLNHDAMYWYRQDPGQGLRLIYYSQIVNDFQKGDIAEGYSVSREKKESFPLTVTSAQKNPTAFYLCASSLGTSGVETQYFGPGTRLLVL.